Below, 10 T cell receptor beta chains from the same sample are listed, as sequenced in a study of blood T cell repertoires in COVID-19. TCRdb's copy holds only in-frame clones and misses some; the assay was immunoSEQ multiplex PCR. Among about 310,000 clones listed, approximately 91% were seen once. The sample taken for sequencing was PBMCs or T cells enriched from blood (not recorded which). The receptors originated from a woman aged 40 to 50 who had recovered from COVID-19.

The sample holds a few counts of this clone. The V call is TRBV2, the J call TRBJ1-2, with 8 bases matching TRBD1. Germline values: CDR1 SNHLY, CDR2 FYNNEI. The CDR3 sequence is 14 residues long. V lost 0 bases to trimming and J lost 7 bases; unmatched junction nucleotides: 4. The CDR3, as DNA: TGTGCCAGCAGTGAAGCATCAGGGGGCTCTGGCTACACCTTC. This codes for CASSEASGGSGYTF.

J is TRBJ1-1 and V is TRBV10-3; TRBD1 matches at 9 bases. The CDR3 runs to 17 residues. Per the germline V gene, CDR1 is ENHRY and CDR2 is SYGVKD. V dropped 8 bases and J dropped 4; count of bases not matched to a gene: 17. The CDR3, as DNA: TGTGCCATCGGCTTAGTGACAGGGGGAGGGAAGGGCACTGAAGCTTTCTTT. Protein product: CAIGLVTGGGKGTEAFF.

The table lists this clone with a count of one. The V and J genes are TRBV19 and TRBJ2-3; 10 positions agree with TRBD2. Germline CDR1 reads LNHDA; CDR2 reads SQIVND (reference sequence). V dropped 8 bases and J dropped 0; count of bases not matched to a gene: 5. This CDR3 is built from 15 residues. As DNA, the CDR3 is TGTGCCAGTCTTCCACTAGCGGGAAGCACAGATACGCAGTATTTT. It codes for CASLPLAGSTDTQYF.

Here the CDR3 reads CSAKHGREQFF. The CDR3 DNA is TGCAGCGCTAAGCATGGGAGAGAACAGTTCTTC. The chain uses TRBV29-1 and TRBJ2-1; perhaps TRBD2 as D (5 bases). The CDR3 covers 11 residues. V lost 7 bases, J lost 13 bases, and 17 bases lay in between. Germline V gives CDR1 SQVTM, CDR2 ANQGSEA.

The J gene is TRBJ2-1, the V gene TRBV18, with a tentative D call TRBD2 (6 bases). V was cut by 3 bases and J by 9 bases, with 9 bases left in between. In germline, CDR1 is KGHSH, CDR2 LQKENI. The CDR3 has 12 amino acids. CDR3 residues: CASSPTGAEQFF. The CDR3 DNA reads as TGTGCCAGCTCACCGACGGGAGCTGAGCAGTTCTTC.

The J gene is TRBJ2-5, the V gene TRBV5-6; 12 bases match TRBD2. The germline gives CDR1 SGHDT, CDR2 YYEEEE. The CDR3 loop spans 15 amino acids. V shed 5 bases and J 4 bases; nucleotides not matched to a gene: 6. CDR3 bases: TGTGCCAGCAGGCCTGGACTAGCGGGGTTAGAGACCCAGTACTTC. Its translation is CASRPGLAGLETQYF.

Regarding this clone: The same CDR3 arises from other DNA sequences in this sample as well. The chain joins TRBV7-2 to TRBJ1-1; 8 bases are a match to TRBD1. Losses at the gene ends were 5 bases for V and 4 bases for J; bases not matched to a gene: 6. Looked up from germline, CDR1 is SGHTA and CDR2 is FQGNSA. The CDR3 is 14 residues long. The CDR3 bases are TGTGCCAGCAGCCTCGACAGGGGAGTCACTGAAGCTTTCTTT. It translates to CASSLDRGVTEAFF.

The CDR3 loop reads CASSSHRGRDSNTGELFF. CDR3 DNA sequence: TGTGCCAGCAGTTCCCACAGGGGGCGTGATTCGAACACCGGGGAGCTGTTTTTT. V is TRBV27 and J is TRBJ2-2; the match to TRBD1 covers 9 bases. CDR3 length: 18 residues. Germline CDR1 reads MNHEY; CDR2 reads SMNVEV (reference sequence). With V trimmed by 4 bases and J by 0 bases, 9 bases remained unmatched.

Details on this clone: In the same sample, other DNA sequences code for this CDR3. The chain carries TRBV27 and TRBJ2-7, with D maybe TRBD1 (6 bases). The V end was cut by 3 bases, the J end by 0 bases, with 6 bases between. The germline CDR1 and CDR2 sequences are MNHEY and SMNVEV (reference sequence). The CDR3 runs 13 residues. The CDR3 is CASSLTGSYEQYF. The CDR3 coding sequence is TGTGCCAGCAGTTTGACAGGCTCCTACGAGCAGTACTTC.

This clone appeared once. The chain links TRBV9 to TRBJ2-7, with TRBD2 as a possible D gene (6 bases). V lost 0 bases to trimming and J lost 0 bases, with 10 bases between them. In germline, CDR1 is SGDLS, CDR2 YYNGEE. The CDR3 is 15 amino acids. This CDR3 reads CASSVGRVSSYEQYF. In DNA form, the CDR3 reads TGTGCCAGCAGCGTAGGGAGGGTGAGCTCCTACGAGCAGTACTTC.